These 17 T cell receptor beta chains came from one sample sequenced in a study of cytomegalovirus exposure and HLA in healthy donors. Data came from immunoSEQ multiplex PCR; TCRdb stores just in-frame clones and leaves some out. The data hold 150,000 to 250,000 clones, with about 79% observed a single time. Sequenced material: PBMCs. These receptors were taken from a woman in her twenties or thirties in good health and CMV-seropositive.

The chain is built from TRBV18 and TRBJ2-1; 10 nucleotides agree with TRBD1. V lost 4 bases and J lost 0; bases outside the gene matches: 12. The CDR3 runs 19 residues. Germline lookup yields CDR1 KGHSH and CDR2 LQKENI. DNA of the CDR3: TGTGCCAGCTCACTAACCGGGACAGGGGCTATTGCCTCCTACAATGAGCAGTTCTTC. Its translation: CASSLTGTGAIASYNEQFF.

The V and J genes are TRBV28 and TRBJ2-3, with D maybe TRBD2 (6 bases). Germline CDR1 reads MDHEN; CDR2 reads SYDVKM. The CDR3 extends over 14 amino acids. V shed 9 bases and J shed 3 bases, with 16 bases lying between them. CDR3 sequence: CASFTSGLTDTQYF. The CDR3 DNA reads TGTGCCAGTTTTACGAGCGGACTAACAGATACGCAGTATTTT.

In DNA, the CDR3 is TGTGCCAGCTTCTCGACCAGGGGGCTGGGGACAGATACGCAGTATTTT. This sequence encodes CASFSTRGLGTDTQYF. The chain carries TRBV28 and TRBJ2-3; 8 bases are a match to TRBD1. There are 16 residues in the CDR3. The trim removed 8 bases at V and 3 bases at J, leaving 13 bases unmatched. Germline loops: CDR1 MDHEN, CDR2 SYDVKM. The whole variable domain, filled in from reference TRBV28 and TRBJ2-3, reads DVKVTQSSRYLVKRTGEKVFLECVQDMDHENMFWYRQDPGLGLRLIYFSYDVKMKEKGDIPEGYSVSREKKERFSLILESASTNQTSMYLCASFSTRGLGTDTQYFGPGTRLTVL.

The V gene is TRBV7-9, the J gene TRBJ2-1, with 7 bases matching TRBD2. Germline CDR1 and CDR2: SEHNR and FQNEAQ (reference sequence). This CDR3 has 13 residues. Trimming removed 8 bases from V and 2 bases from J; junction bases left unmatched: 3. CDR3 protein: CASEGTTYNEQFF. For the CDR3, the DNA is TGTGCCAGCGAGGGGACTACCTACAATGAGCAGTTCTTC. Based on the CDR3 plus reference TRBV7-9 and TRBJ2-1, the full variable domain is DTGVSQNPRHKITKRGQNVTFRCDPISEHNRLYWYRQTLGQGPEFLTYFQNEAQLEKSRLLSDRFSAERPKGSFSTLEIQRTEQGDSAMYLCASEGTTYNEQFFGPGTRLTVL.

The J gene is TRBJ2-1, the V gene TRBV5-4, with D tentatively TRBD2 (6 bases). Trimming removed 2 bases from V and 7 bases from J, with 13 bases in between. CDR1 and CDR2 from the germline V gene are SGHNT and YYREEE (reference sequence). The CDR3 has 14 residues. This CDR3 is CASSFSGVANEQFF. Written as DNA, the CDR3 is TGTGCCAGCAGCTTTTCGGGAGTGGCAAATGAGCAGTTCTTC. The full variable domain, in which reference TRBV5-4 and TRBJ2-1 provide the parts outside the CDR3, is ETGVTQSPTHLIKTRGQQVTLRCSSQSGHNTVSWYQQALGQGPQFIFQYYREEENGRGNFPPRFSGLQFPNYSSELNVNALELDDSALYLCASSFSGVANEQFFGPGTRLTVL.

The chain uses TRBV2 and TRBJ2-2, with 10 bases that match TRBD1. The CDR3 runs to 16 residues. The V gene's germline CDR1 is SNHLY and CDR2 FYNNEI. The V segment lost 4 bases and the J segment 2 bases; nucleotides outside the gene matches: 4. The DNA for the CDR3 is TGTGCCAGCAGTGCGGGACAGGGGTTTAACACCGGGGAGCTGTTTTTT. Encoded protein: CASSAGQGFNTGELFF.

The V gene is TRBV4-2, the J gene TRBJ2-6, with a weak D call TRBD1 (6 bases). V lost 4 bases to trimming and J lost 1 base, with 11 bases between them. This CDR3 spans 16 amino acids. The germline gives CDR1 LGHNA, CDR2 YNFKEQ. Here the CDR3 reads CASSLGQRSGANVLTF. CDR3 bases: TGTGCCAGCAGCCTCGGACAGCGGTCTGGGGCCAACGTCCTGACTTTC.

The CDR3 spells CASSLGGPGEQYF. The CDR3 nucleotides are TGTGCCAGCAGCCTCGGAGGGCCTGGCGAGCAGTACTTC. V is TRBV11-2 and J is TRBJ2-7; D perhaps matches TRBD2 (6 bases). Trimming removed 5 bases from V and 6 bases from J, with 14 bases in between. Germline V CDR1 and CDR2: SGHAT, FQNNGV. There are 13 residues in the CDR3.

The J gene is TRBJ2-1, the V gene TRBV6-5; possibly TRBD1 for D (5 bases). Trimming took off 2 bases at V and 5 bases at J, with 10 bases between the two ends. The germline V gene encodes CDR1 MNHEY and CDR2 SVGAGI. The CDR3 has 14 amino acids. CDR3 amino acids: CASSYTTGNNEQFF. The CDR3, as DNA: TGTGCCAGCAGTTACACAACAGGAAACAATGAGCAGTTCTTC.

This chain connects TRBV28 to TRBJ2-7, with D possibly TRBD2 on 5 matching bases. V lost 6 bases to trimming and J lost 6 bases, with 12 bases between them. Germline V gives CDR1 MDHEN, CDR2 SYDVKM. This CDR3 region has 12 residues. The CDR3 DNA is TGTGCCAGCAGCGCATACCGGGGCGAGCAGTACTTC. This gives the protein CASSAYRGEQYF.

Comment on this clone: Other DNA sequences of this sample code for an identical CDR3. The V and J genes are TRBV7-9 and TRBJ1-2; D remains unclear. The length of the CDR3 is 12 residues. V lost 1 base to trimming and J lost 5 bases, with 5 bases between them. Looked up from germline, CDR1 is SEHNR and CDR2 is FQNEAQ (reference sequence). CDR3 bases: TGTGCCAGCAGCTTAGACTCTTATGGCTACACCTTC. It codes for CASSLDSYGYTF.

The chain carries TRBV28 and TRBJ2-6, with 7 bases lining up with TRBD2. The CDR3 extends over 16 amino acids. CDR1 and CDR2 (germline): MDHEN, SYDVKM. V gave up 5 bases and J gave up 1 base; unmatched junction bases: 5. Written as DNA, the CDR3 is TGTGCCAGCAGTCCCAGCGGGATTTCTGGGGCCAACGTCCTGACTTTC. Protein sequence: CASSPSGISGANVLTF.

The gene calls are TRBV5-4 and TRBJ1-2, with TRBD1 as a possible D gene (5 bases). V lost 1 base to trimming and J lost 4 bases, with 14 bases between them. Germline CDR1 reads SGHNT; CDR2 reads YYREEE (reference sequence). This CDR3 is 15 amino acids long. The CDR3 region is CASSLTGQSIYGYTF. For the CDR3, the DNA is TGTGCCAGCAGCTTGACAGGACAAAGCATCTATGGCTACACCTTC.

The J gene is TRBJ1-1, the V gene TRBV20-1; a weak D match, TRBD1 (6 bases). This CDR3 region has 11 residues. In germline, CDR1 is DFQATT, CDR2 SNEGSKA (reference sequence). The V end was cut by 5 bases, the J end by 11 bases, with 15 bases between. The CDR3 sequence: CSAFAGAQAFF. As DNA, the CDR3 is TGCAGTGCTTTTGCGGGGGCGCAGGCTTTCTTT.

V is TRBV27 and J is TRBJ1-2; maybe TRBD1 (5 bases). Germline CDR1 reads MNHEY; CDR2 reads SMNVEV (reference sequence). Trimming left V 5 bases short and J 0 bases short, with 19 bases between. CDR3 length: 17 amino acids. The CDR3 sequence is CASSPSGTGTSNYGYTF. CDR3 DNA: TGTGCCAGCAGTCCATCCGGTACCGGGACTTCTAACTATGGCTACACCTTC.

This clone was picked up one time. This rearrangement joins TRBV11-2 to TRBJ1-4; D is uncertain. Germline V gene data show CDR1 as SGHAT and CDR2 as FQNNGV. CDR3 length: 15 residues. The germline V and J ends were trimmed by 6 bases and 2 bases, with 13 bases remaining between them. The CDR3 sequence is CASSLRRATNEKLFF. In DNA form, the CDR3 reads TGTGCCAGCAGTCTACGGAGGGCTACTAATGAAAAACTGTTTTTT.

This chain uses TRBV5-1 with TRBJ1-1; a possible D gene is TRBD1 (6 bases). Germline V lookup: CDR1 SGHRS, CDR2 YFSETQ. The CDR3 is made up of 15 amino acids. The V end lost 2 bases, the J end lost 3 bases, and 14 bases lay between the germline ends. DNA for the CDR3: TGCGCCAGCAGCTTTCGGGGCGGGGGCGACACTGAAGCTTTCTTT. Its protein product is CASSFRGGGDTEAFF.